This paragraph reports one TCR beta chain. Its antigen is currently unknown. The data originate from a study of long-term antiretroviral therapy in people with HIV. Study at large: Some samples came about a decade before the 2015 immediate-ART recommendation, and these were the earliest. Study-wide results and limits: Repertoire dominance by clones expanded before ART was seen at all time points.

Each participant with HIV received care in the United States. Trimming took off 0 bases at V and 6 bases at J, with 21 bases between the two ends. The CDR3 is 18 residues long. The germline CDR1 and CDR2 sequences are LGHNA and YSLEER. They ran version v3.0 of the immunoSEQ assay at survey level. Profiled with immunoSEQ multiplex PCR; TCRdb holds only in-frame clones, not every one. The sample includes over 25,000 clones, 88% seen only once; the top ten take over 3.5%. The sequence came from a woman younger than 35 with HIV. Sequences were derived from unsorted PBMCs, sampled 0.5 years after starting antiretroviral therapy. The chain links TRBV4-3 to TRBJ2-1; D is perhaps TRBD1 (5 bases). CDR3 sequence: CASSQDAVGKGDSNEQFF. The CDR3 DNA reads TGCGCCAGCAGCCAAGATGCGGTAGGGAAAGGGGATTCCAATGAGCAGTTCTTC.